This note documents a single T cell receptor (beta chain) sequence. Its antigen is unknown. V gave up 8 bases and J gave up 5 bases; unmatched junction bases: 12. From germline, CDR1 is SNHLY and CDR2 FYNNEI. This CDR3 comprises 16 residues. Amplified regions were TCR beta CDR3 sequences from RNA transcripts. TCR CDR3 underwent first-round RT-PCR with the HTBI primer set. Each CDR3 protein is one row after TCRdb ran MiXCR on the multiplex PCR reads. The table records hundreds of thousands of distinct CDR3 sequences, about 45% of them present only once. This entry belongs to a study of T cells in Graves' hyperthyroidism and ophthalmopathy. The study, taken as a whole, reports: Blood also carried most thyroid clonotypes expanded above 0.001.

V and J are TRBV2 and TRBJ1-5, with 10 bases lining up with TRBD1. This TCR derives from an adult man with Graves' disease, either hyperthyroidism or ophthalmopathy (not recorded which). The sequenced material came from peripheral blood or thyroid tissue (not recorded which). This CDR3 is CASSPGTGDPDQPQHF. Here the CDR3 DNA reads TGTGCCAGCTCACCCGGGACAGGGGACCCTGATCAGCCCCAGCATTTT.